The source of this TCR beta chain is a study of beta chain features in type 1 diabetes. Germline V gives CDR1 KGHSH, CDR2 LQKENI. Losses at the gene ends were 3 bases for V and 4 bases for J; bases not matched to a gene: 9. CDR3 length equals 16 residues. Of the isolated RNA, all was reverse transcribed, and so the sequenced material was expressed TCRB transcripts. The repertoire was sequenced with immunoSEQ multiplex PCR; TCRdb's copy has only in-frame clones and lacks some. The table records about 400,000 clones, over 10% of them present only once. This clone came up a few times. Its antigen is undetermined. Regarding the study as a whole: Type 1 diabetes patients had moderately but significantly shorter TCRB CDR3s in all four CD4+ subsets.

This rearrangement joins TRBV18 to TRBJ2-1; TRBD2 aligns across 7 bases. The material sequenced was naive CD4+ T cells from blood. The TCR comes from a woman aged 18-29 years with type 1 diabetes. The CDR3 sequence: CASSPGSRGVYNEQFF. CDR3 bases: TGTGCCAGCTCACCTGGGAGCCGGGGGGTATACAATGAGCAGTTCTTC.